The rows below give T cell receptor beta chains drawn from one sample of a study of blood T cell repertoires in COVID-19. TCRdb's table, derived via immunoSEQ multiplex PCR, lists solely in-frame clones and lacks some. The data show under 300,000 clones, roughly nine tenths seen once. Sequencing was performed on PBMCs or T cells enriched from blood (not recorded which). Source of these receptors: a woman between 35 and 50 years old who had recovered from COVID-19. CDR3s include the opening cysteine and the closing phenylalanine or tryptophan. The D gene is left open where the match is weak. Clone size is given for some rows only: seen once, a few or many times, or a class if the clone is expanded.

D gene | J gene | V gene | clone size | CDR3 protein | CDR3 DNA
. | TRBJ1-2 | TRBV4-1 | . | CASSQERGTNYGYTF | TGCGCCAGCAGCCAAGAAAGAGGAACTAACTATGGCTACACCTTC
TRBD2 | TRBJ2-7 | TRBV3-1/TRBV3-2 | . | CASVGYSGMIYEQYF | TGTGCCAGCGTTGGCTATAGCGGGATGATCTACGAGCAGTACTTC
TRBD2 | TRBJ2-5 | TRBV7-9 | . | CASSLMVQRGKETQYF | TGTGCCAGCAGCTTAATGGTTCAGCGGGGGAAAGAGACCCAGTACTTC
. | TRBJ1-2 | TRBV6-4 | . | CASSTHPRTAANYGYTF | TGTGCCAGCAGCACTCATCCCCGCACGGCGGCTAACTATGGCTACACCTTC
. | TRBJ1-1 | TRBV3-1/TRBV3-2 | . | CASSHKGGANTEAFF | TGTGCCAGCAGCCATAAGGGAGGGGCAAACACTGAAGCTTTCTTT
TRBD2 | TRBJ2-5 | TRBV7-2 | . | CASSLGTSVETQYF | TGTGCCAGCAGCCTCGGGACTAGTGTGGAGACCCAGTACTTC
. | TRBJ2-7 | TRBV2 | . | CASTPRSGTYEQYF | TGTGCCAGCACCCCACGAAGCGGAACCTACGAGCAGTACTTC
TRBD2 | TRBJ2-2 | TRBV30 | once | CASGLAGGGDTGELFF | TGTGCCTCCGGTCTAGCGGGGGGTGGGGACACCGGGGAGCTGTTTTTT
TRBD1 | TRBJ2-5 | TRBV30 | . | CALVLTGDQETQYF | TGTGCCCTGGTCCTGACAGGGGACCAAGAGACCCAGTACTTC
. | TRBJ1-4 | TRBV5-1 | . | CASTRDSNEKLFF | TGCGCCAGCACCCGGGACTCTAATGAAAAACTGTTTTTT
TRBD1 | TRBJ2-7 | TRBV9 | . | CASSVAPTGGTYEQYF | TGTGCCAGCAGCGTAGCCCCGACAGGGGGTACCTACGAGCAGTACTTC
TRBD1 | TRBJ1-2 | TRBV5-4 | . | CASSWTGTNYGYTF | TGTGCCAGCAGCTGGACAGGTACTAACTATGGCTACACCTTC
. | TRBJ2-3 | TRBV30 | . | CAWSGSTDTQYF | TGTGCCTGGAGCGGGAGCACAGATACGCAGTATTTT
. | TRBJ1-5 | TRBV28 | once | CASSLGTTYSNQPQHF | TGTGCCAGCAGTTTAGGGACAACTTATAGCAATCAGCCCCAGCATTTT
TRBD1 | TRBJ1-2 | TRBV9 | few | CASSRDSYGYTF | TGTGCCAGCAGCCGGGACAGCTATGGCTACACCTTC
TRBD2 | TRBJ2-1 | TRBV5-1 | . | CASSTPSGGVGEQFF | TGCGCCAGCAGCACCCCTAGCGGGGGGGTAGGAGAGCAGTTCTTC
. | TRBJ1-4 | TRBV9 | . | CASSASGDEKLFF | TGTGCCAGCAGCGCCTCGGGGGATGAAAAACTGTTTTTT
TRBD1 | TRBJ1-2 | TRBV30 | . | CAWTPGTGLIGGYTF | TGTGCCTGGACCCCCGGGACAGGACTCATCGGGGGCTACACCTTC
TRBD1 | TRBJ2-7 | TRBV2 | . | CASSHGTGRSSYEQYF | TGTGCCAGCAGTCACGGGACAGGGAGAAGCTCCTACGAGCAGTACTTC
. | TRBJ2-3 | TRBV4-2 | once | CASSPQGRTDTQYF | TGTGCCAGCAGCCCACAAGGGAGAACAGATACGCAGTATTTT
. | TRBJ2-2 | TRBV7-2 | . | CASIIVGTGELFF | TGTGCCAGCATCATAGTCGGTACCGGGGAGCTGTTTTTT
. | TRBJ2-1 | TRBV7-2 | . | CASSTGGLNNEQFF | TGTGCCAGCAGCACCGGGGGGCTCAACAATGAGCAGTTCTTC
. | TRBJ1-2 | TRBV7-8 | once | CASSLTGGLNYGYTF | TGTGCCAGCAGCTTAACTGGGGGGTTGAACTATGGCTACACCTTC
TRBD1 | TRBJ1-1 | TRBV27 | . | CASSLWTGGMNTEAFF | TGTGCCAGCAGCCTCTGGACAGGGGGCATGAACACTGAAGCTTTCTTT
TRBD1 | TRBJ1-1 | TRBV6-4 | . | CASSSQSTGTEAFF | TGTGCCAGCAGTTCTCAATCGACAGGGACTGAAGCTTTCTTT
TRBD1 | TRBJ1-1 | TRBV18 | . | CASSPTRGLKTEAFF | TGTGCCAGCTCACCTACCAGGGGGCTAAAAACTGAAGCTTTCTTT
. | TRBJ2-2 | TRBV5-4 | . | CASSLAQGNTGELFF | TGTGCCAGCAGCTTGGCACAGGGGAACACCGGGGAGCTGTTTTTT
TRBD1 | TRBJ1-2 | TRBV18 | . | CATSRQGAPEYGYTF | TGTGCCACCAGCCGACAGGGTGCGCCGGAGTATGGCTACACCTTC
TRBD1 | TRBJ1-1 | TRBV11-1 | . | CASSFLGQGGGTEAFF | TGTGCCAGCAGCTTTCTCGGACAGGGAGGAGGCACTGAAGCTTTCTTT
TRBD1 | TRBJ2-1 | TRBV5-5 | . | CASSLGQGAGNEQFF | TGTGCCAGCAGCTTGGGTCAGGGGGCTGGCAATGAGCAGTTCTTC
. | TRBJ2-1 | TRBV6-1 | . | CASSESSYNEQFF | TGTGCCAGCAGTGAGAGCTCCTACAATGAGCAGTTCTTC
. | TRBJ1-4 | TRBV27 | . | CASSYGFLGNEKLFF | TGTGCCAGCAGCTACGGGTTTTTGGGTAATGAAAAACTGTTTTTT
. | TRBJ2-7 | TRBV12-3/TRBV12-4 | . | CASRAGIAEQYF | TGTGCCAGCAGGGCCGGGATCGCCGAGCAGTACTTC
TRBD1 | TRBJ1-5 | TRBV7-9 | . | CASSQQQGADSNQPQHF | TGTGCCAGCAGTCAACAACAGGGGGCGGATAGCAATCAGCCCCAGCATTTT
TRBD2 | TRBJ2-5 | TRBV3-1/TRBV3-2 | . | CASSPGVAGQETQYF | TGTGCCAGCAGCCCCGGGGTAGCGGGGCAAGAGACCCAGTACTTC
. | TRBJ2-7 | TRBV7-9 | . | CASSLTGSSYEQYF | TGTGCCAGCAGCTTAACAGGCAGTTCCTACGAGCAGTACTTC
. | TRBJ1-6 | TRBV7-9 | . | CASSLERNSPLHF | TGTGCCAGCAGCCTAGAGAGAAATTCACCCCTCCACTTT
. | TRBJ1-1 | TRBV14 | . | CASSQVAGYTEAFF | TGTGCCAGCAGCCAAGTTGCAGGTTACACTGAAGCTTTCTTT
. | TRBJ2-5 | TRBV5-6 | . | CASSLVSVETQYF | TGTGCCAGCAGCTTGGTGTCGGTAGAGACCCAGTACTTC
TRBD1 | TRBJ1-2 | TRBV28 | . | CASSLGGQGGWRGYTF | TGTGCCAGCAGTTTGGGGGGACAGGGAGGTTGGCGCGGCTACACCTTC
. | TRBJ1-6 | TRBV11-2 | few | CASSFSDSPLHF | TGTGCCAGCAGCTTCTCGGATTCACCCCTCCACTTT